This TCR beta chain was identified in a study of cytomegalovirus exposure and HLA in healthy donors. The CDR3 is made up of 14 amino acids. Germline values: CDR1 SEHNR, CDR2 FQNEAQ (reference sequence). V lost 1 base and J lost 4, with 10 bases in between. Study findings and constraints: Most observed TCR sequences were rare, whereas some public TCRs were detected in many donors. As was reported, the HLA-A and HLA-B alleles of most subjects were accurately predicted from TCR beta sequences. Links to common viral pathogens appeared, in a later analysis, for several of the most significant clusters.

A remark on this clone: The target antigen is unknown.

Vbeta (60) and Jbeta (13) primers were used in the PCR. Sequencing used immunoSEQ multiplex PCR; TCRdb keeps in-frame clones, though not all of them. The sample includes approximately 79,000 clones, roughly 80% of them seen just once. The clonotype comes from a boy between 10 and 17 years old in good health and CMV-seronegative. The chain links TRBV7-9 to TRBJ1-2, with D uncertain. Sequencing input: PBMCs. The CDR3 is CASSLVLSGYGYTF. The CDR3 DNA reads as TGTGCCAGCAGCTTAGTTCTTTCCGGCTATGGCTACACCTTC.